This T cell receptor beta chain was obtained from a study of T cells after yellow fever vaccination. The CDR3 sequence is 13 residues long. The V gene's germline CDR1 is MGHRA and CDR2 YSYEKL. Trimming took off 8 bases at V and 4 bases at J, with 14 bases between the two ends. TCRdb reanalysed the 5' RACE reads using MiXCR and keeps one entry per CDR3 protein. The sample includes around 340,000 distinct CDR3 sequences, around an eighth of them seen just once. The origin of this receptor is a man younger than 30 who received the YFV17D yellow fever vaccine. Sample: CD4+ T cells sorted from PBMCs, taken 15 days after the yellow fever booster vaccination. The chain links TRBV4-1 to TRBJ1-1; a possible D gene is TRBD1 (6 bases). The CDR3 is CASRRGASTEAFF. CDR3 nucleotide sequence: TGCGCCAGCCGCCGGGGGGCGAGCACTGAAGCTTTCTTT.